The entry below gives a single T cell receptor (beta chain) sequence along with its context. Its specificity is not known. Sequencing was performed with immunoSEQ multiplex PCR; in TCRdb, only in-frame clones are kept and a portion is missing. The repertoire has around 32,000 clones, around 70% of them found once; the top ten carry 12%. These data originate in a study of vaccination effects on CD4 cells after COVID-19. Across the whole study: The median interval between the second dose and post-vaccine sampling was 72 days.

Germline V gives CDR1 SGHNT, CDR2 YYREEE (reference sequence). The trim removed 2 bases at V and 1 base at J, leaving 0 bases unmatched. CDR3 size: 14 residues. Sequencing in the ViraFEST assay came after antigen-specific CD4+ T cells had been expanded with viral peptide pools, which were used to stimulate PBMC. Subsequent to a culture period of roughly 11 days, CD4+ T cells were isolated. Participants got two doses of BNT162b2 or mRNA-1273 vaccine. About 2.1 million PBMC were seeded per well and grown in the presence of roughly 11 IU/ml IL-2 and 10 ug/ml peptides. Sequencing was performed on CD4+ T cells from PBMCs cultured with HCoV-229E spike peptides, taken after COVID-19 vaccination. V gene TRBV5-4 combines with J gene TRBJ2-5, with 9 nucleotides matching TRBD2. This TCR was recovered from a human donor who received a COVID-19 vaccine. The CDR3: CASSLAGGQETQYF. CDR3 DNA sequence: TGTGCCAGCAGCTTAGCGGGGGGCCAAGAGACCCAGTACTTC.